This T cell receptor (beta chain) was captured in a study of T-cell reconstitution after alpha-beta-depleted transplantation in children. The V gene's germline CDR1 is SEHNR and CDR2 FQNEAQ (reference sequence). V lost 1 base and J 2 bases, leaving 4 bases between the germline ends. CDR3 size: 13 residues. This clonotype was recorded at least ten times. During its preparation, the TCRbeta library received unique molecular identifiers. One entry per CDR3 protein, called by TCRdb with MiXCR from the PCR reads. This repertoire shows about 91,000 distinct CDR3 sequences, more than 7% found once; its top ten account for just under 7%.

The sequence was obtained from a human donor who donated a stem cell graft to a child with congenital amegakaryocytic thrombocytopenia. This chain links TRBV7-9 with TRBJ2-3; no reliable D call. The sample in question was PBMCs from the stem cell graft donor, obtained from the stem cell graft. In DNA form, the CDR3 reads TGTGCCAGCAGCTTAGATCTCACAGATACGCAGTATTTT. Residues: CASSLDLTDTQYF.